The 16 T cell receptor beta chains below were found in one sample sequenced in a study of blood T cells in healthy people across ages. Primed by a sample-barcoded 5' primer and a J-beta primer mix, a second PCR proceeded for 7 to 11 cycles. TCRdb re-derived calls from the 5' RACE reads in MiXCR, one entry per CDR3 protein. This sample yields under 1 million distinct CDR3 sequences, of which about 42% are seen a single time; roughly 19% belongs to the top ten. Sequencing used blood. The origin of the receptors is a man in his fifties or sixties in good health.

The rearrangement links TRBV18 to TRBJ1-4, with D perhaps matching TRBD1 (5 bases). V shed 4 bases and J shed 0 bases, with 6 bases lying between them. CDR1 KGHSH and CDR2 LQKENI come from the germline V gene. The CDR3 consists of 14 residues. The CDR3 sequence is CASSLTATNEKLFF. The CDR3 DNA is TGTGCCAGCTCACTGACAGCAACTAATGAAAAACTGTTTTTT.

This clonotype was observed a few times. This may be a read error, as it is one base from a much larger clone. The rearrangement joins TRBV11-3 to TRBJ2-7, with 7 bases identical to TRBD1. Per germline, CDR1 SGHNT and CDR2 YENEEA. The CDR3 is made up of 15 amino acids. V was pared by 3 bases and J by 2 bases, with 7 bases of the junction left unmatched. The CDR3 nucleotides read TGTGCCAGCAGCTTCGGTGGTCAGGGGGCCTACGAGCAGTACTTC. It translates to CASSFGGQGAYEQYF.

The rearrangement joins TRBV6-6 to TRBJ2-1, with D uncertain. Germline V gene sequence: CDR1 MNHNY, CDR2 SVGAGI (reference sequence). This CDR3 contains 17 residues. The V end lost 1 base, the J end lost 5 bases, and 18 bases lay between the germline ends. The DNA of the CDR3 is TGTGCCAGCAGTTACTTCCAGCATAATAATAAAAACAATGAGCAGTTCTTC. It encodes CASSYFQHNNKNNEQFF.

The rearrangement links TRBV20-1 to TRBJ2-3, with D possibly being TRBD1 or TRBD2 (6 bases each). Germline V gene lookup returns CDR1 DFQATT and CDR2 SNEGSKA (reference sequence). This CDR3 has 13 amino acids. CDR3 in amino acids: CSGGQGQGDTQYF. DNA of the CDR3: TGCAGCGGGGGCCAGGGGCAGGGGGATACGCAGTATTTT.

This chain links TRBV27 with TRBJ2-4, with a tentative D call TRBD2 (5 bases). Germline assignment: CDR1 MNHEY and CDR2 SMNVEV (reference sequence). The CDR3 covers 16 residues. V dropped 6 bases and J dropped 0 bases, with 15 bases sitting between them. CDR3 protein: CASSPTPGLAKNIQYF. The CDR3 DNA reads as TGTGCCAGCAGCCCTACCCCTGGACTAGCCAAAAACATTCAGTACTTC.

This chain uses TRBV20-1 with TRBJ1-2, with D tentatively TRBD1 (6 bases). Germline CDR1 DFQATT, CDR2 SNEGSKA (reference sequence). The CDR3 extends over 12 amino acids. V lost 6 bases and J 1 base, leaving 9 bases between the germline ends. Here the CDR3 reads CSAYRVNYGYTF. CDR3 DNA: TGCAGTGCATACAGGGTTAACTATGGCTACACCTTC.

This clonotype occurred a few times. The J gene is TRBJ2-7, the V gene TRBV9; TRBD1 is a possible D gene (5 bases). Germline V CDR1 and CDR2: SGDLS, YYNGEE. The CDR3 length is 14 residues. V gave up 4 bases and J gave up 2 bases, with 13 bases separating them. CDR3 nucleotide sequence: TGTGCCAGCAGCCCCAGGGTTATTCCCTACGAGCAGTACTTC. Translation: CASSPRVIPYEQYF.

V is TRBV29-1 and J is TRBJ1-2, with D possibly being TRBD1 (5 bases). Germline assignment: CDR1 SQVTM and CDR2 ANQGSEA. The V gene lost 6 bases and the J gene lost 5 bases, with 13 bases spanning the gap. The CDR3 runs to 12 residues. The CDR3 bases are TGCAGCGTACCCGTCGGGGGTTATGGCTACACCTTC. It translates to CSVPVGGYGYTF.

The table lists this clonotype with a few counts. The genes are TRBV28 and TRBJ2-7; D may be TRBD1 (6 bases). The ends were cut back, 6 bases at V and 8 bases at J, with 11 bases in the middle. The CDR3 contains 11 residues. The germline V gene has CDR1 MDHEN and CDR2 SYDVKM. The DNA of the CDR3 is TGTGCCAGCAGACGGGACAACAAGCAGTACTTC. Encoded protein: CASRRDNKQYF.

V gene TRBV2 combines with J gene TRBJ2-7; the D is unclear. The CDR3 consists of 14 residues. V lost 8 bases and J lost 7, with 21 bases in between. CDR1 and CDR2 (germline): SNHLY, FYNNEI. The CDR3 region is CASSQVEGLGEQYF. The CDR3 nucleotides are TGTGCCAGCTCGCAAGTTGAAGGTTTGGGTGAGCAGTACTTC.

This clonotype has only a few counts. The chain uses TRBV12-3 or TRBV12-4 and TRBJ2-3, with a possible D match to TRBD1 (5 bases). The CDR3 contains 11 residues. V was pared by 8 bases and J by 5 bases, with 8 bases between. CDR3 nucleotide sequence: TGTGCCAGCCAGGGCCGAGATACGCAGTATTTT. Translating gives CASQGRDTQYF.

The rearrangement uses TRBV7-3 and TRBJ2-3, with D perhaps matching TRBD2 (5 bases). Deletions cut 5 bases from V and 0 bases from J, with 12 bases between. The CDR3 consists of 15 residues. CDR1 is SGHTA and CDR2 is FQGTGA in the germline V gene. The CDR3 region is CASSQNPGSTDTQYF. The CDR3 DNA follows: TGTGCCAGCAGCCAAAATCCGGGGAGCACAGATACGCAGTATTTT.

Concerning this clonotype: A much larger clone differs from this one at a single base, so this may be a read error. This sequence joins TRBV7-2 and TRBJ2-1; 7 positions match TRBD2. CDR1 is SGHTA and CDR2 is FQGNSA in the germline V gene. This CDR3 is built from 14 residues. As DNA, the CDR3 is TGTGCCAGCACCTCTCGGCGGGGGAACAATGCGCAGTTCTTC. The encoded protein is CASTSRRGNNAQFF.

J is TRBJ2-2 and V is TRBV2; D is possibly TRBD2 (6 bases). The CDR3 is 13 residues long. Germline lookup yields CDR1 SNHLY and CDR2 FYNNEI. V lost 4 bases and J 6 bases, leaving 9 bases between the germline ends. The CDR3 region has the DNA TGTGCCAGCAGTGGGGGGGTGGCCGGGGAGCTGTTTTTT. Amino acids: CASSGGVAGELFF.

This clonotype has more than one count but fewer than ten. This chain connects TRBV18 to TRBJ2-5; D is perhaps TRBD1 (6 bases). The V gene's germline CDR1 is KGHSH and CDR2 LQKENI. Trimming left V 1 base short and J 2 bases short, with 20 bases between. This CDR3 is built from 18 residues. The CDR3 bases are TGTGCCAGCTCACCACTAACCGGGATGGGGGCTATTCAAGAGACCCAGTACTTC. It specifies CASSPLTGMGAIQETQYF.

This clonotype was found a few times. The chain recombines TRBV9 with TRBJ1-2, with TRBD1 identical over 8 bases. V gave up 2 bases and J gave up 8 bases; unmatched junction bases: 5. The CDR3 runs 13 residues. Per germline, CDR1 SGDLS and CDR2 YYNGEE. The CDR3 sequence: CASSVAGGAGYTF. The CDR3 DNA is TGTGCCAGCAGCGTTGCAGGGGGCGCGGGCTACACCTTC.